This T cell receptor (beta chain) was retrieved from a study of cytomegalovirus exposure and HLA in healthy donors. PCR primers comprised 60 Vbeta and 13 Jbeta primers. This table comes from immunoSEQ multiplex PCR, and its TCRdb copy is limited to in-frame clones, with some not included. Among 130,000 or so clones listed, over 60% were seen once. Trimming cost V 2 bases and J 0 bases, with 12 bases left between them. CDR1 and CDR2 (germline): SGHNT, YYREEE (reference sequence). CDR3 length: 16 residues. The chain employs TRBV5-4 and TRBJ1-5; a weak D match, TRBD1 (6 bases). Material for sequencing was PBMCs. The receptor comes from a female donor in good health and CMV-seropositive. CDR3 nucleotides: TGTGCCAGCAGCTTACAGGGTTTTGGTAGCAATCAGCCCCAGCATTTT. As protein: CASSLQGFGSNQPQHF.